Following are 8 T cell receptor beta chains from one sample sequenced in a study of TIL therapy for anti-PD-1-resistant metastatic lung cancer. The time point denotes: pre-treatment sample, taken before nivolumab and TIL therapy. Sequencing used immunoSEQ v3. Profiled with immunoSEQ multiplex PCR; TCRdb holds only in-frame clones, not every one. The sample holds tens of thousands of clones; approximately 83% are singletons and the top ten take more than 4.5%. The sequencing here drew on blood, taken at baseline. The receptor source for this set is a person aged 25-85 years with non-small cell lung cancer.

The chain couples TRBV6-4 to TRBJ1-2, with TRBD1 matching 7 bases. Trimming took 2 bases from V and 8 from J; bases not matched to a gene: 8. The germline CDR1 and CDR2 sequences are MRHNA and SNTAGT. The CDR3 runs to 14 residues. The DNA of the CDR3 is TGTGCCAGCAGTGACGGGACAGCCTCGGGGGGCTACACCTTC. It encodes CASSDGTASGGYTF.

This clone appeared a single time. This chain joins TRBV11-2 and TRBJ2-3; D unclear. Germline V gives CDR1 SGHAT, CDR2 FQNNGV. This CDR3 contains 13 residues. Deletions cut 4 bases from V and 0 bases from J, with 5 bases between. The CDR3 DNA follows: TGTGCCAGCAGCTCCTGGAGCACAGATACGCAGTATTTT. Translated: CASSSWSTDTQYF.

The J gene is TRBJ2-5, the V gene TRBV27; D is uncertain. The CDR3 contains 14 residues. Germline CDR1 reads MNHEY; CDR2 reads SMNVEV (reference sequence). Deletions cut 3 bases from V and 5 bases from J, with 13 bases between. The DNA for the CDR3 is TGTGCCAGCAGTTTCATAGGGAAGAGGGAGACCCAGTACTTC. Amino acid sequence: CASSFIGKRETQYF.

V gene TRBV13 combines with J gene TRBJ1-2, with 9 bases aligning to TRBD1. V dropped 5 bases and J dropped 5; count of bases not matched to a gene: 3. CDR1 and CDR2 from the germline V gene are PRHDT and FYEKMQ (reference sequence). The CDR3 contains 13 residues. In DNA, the CDR3 is TGTGCCAGCAGCACGGACAGGGGATATGGCTACACCTTC. Encoded protein: CASSTDRGYGYTF.

This chain connects TRBV15 to TRBJ2-3, with D perhaps matching TRBD2 (6 bases). In germline, CDR1 is LNHNV, CDR2 YYDKDF (reference sequence). This CDR3 is built from 12 residues. V lost 8 bases and J lost 3, with 9 bases in between. This CDR3 reads CATRGGTDTQYF. DNA for the CDR3: TGTGCCACCCGTGGAGGGACAGATACGCAGTATTTT.

In its sample, this clone was seen a few times. The chain is built from TRBV6-6 and TRBJ1-2; D remains unclear. Between the trimmed V and J ends, which lost 2 bases and 8 bases, there was a span of 15 bases. CDR1 is MNHNY and CDR2 is SVGAGI in the germline V gene (reference sequence). The CDR3 sequence is 14 residues long. CDR3 protein: CASSYLGTDRGYTF. CDR3 sequence (DNA): TGTGCCAGCAGTTACCTTGGCACGGATCGGGGCTACACCTTC.

Concerning this clone itself: This specimen includes other DNA sequences encoding the same CDR3. The chain couples TRBV19 to TRBJ1-5, with D maybe TRBD1 (5 bases). The germline V gene has CDR1 LNHDA and CDR2 SQIVND (reference sequence). V was pared by 6 bases and J by 7 bases, with 16 bases between. The CDR3 totals 14 residues. In nucleotides, the CDR3 is TGTGCCAGTAGCTTGGGATGGGGGAACCAGCCCCAGCATTTT. It specifies CASSLGWGNQPQHF.

The V gene is TRBV3-1 (or the pseudogene TRBV3-2), the J gene TRBJ1-5; D possibly corresponds to TRBD1 (5 bases). V shed 3 bases and J shed 2 bases, with 5 bases lying between them. The CDR3 is 13 amino acids. The germline gives CDR1 LGHDT, CDR2 YNNKEL (reference sequence). CDR3 in amino acids: CASSQTGNQPQHF. CDR3 nucleotide sequence: TGTGCCAGCAGCCAGACAGGCAATCAGCCCCAGCATTTT.